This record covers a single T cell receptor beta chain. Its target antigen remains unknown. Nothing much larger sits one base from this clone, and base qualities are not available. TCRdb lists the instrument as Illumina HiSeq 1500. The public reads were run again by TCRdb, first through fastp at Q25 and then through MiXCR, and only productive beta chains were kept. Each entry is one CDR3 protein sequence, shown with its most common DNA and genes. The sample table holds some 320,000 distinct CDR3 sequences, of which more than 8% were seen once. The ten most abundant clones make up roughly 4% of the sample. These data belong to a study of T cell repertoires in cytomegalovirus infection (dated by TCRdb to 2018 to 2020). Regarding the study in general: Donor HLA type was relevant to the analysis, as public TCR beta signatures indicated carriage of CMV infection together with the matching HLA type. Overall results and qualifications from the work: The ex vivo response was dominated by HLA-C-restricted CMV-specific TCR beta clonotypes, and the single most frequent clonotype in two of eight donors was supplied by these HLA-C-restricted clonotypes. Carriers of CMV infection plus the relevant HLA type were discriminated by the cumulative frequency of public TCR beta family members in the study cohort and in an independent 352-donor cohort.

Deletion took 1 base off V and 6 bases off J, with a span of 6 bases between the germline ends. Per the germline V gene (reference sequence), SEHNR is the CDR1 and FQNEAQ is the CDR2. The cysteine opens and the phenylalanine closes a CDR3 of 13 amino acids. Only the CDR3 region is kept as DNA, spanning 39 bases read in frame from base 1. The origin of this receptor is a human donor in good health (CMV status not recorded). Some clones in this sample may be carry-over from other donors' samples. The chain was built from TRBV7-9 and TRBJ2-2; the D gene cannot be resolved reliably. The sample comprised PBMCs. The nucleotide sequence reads TGTGCCAGCAGCTTAGGAGTCTCCGGGGAGCTGTTTTTT. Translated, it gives CASSLGVSGELFF.